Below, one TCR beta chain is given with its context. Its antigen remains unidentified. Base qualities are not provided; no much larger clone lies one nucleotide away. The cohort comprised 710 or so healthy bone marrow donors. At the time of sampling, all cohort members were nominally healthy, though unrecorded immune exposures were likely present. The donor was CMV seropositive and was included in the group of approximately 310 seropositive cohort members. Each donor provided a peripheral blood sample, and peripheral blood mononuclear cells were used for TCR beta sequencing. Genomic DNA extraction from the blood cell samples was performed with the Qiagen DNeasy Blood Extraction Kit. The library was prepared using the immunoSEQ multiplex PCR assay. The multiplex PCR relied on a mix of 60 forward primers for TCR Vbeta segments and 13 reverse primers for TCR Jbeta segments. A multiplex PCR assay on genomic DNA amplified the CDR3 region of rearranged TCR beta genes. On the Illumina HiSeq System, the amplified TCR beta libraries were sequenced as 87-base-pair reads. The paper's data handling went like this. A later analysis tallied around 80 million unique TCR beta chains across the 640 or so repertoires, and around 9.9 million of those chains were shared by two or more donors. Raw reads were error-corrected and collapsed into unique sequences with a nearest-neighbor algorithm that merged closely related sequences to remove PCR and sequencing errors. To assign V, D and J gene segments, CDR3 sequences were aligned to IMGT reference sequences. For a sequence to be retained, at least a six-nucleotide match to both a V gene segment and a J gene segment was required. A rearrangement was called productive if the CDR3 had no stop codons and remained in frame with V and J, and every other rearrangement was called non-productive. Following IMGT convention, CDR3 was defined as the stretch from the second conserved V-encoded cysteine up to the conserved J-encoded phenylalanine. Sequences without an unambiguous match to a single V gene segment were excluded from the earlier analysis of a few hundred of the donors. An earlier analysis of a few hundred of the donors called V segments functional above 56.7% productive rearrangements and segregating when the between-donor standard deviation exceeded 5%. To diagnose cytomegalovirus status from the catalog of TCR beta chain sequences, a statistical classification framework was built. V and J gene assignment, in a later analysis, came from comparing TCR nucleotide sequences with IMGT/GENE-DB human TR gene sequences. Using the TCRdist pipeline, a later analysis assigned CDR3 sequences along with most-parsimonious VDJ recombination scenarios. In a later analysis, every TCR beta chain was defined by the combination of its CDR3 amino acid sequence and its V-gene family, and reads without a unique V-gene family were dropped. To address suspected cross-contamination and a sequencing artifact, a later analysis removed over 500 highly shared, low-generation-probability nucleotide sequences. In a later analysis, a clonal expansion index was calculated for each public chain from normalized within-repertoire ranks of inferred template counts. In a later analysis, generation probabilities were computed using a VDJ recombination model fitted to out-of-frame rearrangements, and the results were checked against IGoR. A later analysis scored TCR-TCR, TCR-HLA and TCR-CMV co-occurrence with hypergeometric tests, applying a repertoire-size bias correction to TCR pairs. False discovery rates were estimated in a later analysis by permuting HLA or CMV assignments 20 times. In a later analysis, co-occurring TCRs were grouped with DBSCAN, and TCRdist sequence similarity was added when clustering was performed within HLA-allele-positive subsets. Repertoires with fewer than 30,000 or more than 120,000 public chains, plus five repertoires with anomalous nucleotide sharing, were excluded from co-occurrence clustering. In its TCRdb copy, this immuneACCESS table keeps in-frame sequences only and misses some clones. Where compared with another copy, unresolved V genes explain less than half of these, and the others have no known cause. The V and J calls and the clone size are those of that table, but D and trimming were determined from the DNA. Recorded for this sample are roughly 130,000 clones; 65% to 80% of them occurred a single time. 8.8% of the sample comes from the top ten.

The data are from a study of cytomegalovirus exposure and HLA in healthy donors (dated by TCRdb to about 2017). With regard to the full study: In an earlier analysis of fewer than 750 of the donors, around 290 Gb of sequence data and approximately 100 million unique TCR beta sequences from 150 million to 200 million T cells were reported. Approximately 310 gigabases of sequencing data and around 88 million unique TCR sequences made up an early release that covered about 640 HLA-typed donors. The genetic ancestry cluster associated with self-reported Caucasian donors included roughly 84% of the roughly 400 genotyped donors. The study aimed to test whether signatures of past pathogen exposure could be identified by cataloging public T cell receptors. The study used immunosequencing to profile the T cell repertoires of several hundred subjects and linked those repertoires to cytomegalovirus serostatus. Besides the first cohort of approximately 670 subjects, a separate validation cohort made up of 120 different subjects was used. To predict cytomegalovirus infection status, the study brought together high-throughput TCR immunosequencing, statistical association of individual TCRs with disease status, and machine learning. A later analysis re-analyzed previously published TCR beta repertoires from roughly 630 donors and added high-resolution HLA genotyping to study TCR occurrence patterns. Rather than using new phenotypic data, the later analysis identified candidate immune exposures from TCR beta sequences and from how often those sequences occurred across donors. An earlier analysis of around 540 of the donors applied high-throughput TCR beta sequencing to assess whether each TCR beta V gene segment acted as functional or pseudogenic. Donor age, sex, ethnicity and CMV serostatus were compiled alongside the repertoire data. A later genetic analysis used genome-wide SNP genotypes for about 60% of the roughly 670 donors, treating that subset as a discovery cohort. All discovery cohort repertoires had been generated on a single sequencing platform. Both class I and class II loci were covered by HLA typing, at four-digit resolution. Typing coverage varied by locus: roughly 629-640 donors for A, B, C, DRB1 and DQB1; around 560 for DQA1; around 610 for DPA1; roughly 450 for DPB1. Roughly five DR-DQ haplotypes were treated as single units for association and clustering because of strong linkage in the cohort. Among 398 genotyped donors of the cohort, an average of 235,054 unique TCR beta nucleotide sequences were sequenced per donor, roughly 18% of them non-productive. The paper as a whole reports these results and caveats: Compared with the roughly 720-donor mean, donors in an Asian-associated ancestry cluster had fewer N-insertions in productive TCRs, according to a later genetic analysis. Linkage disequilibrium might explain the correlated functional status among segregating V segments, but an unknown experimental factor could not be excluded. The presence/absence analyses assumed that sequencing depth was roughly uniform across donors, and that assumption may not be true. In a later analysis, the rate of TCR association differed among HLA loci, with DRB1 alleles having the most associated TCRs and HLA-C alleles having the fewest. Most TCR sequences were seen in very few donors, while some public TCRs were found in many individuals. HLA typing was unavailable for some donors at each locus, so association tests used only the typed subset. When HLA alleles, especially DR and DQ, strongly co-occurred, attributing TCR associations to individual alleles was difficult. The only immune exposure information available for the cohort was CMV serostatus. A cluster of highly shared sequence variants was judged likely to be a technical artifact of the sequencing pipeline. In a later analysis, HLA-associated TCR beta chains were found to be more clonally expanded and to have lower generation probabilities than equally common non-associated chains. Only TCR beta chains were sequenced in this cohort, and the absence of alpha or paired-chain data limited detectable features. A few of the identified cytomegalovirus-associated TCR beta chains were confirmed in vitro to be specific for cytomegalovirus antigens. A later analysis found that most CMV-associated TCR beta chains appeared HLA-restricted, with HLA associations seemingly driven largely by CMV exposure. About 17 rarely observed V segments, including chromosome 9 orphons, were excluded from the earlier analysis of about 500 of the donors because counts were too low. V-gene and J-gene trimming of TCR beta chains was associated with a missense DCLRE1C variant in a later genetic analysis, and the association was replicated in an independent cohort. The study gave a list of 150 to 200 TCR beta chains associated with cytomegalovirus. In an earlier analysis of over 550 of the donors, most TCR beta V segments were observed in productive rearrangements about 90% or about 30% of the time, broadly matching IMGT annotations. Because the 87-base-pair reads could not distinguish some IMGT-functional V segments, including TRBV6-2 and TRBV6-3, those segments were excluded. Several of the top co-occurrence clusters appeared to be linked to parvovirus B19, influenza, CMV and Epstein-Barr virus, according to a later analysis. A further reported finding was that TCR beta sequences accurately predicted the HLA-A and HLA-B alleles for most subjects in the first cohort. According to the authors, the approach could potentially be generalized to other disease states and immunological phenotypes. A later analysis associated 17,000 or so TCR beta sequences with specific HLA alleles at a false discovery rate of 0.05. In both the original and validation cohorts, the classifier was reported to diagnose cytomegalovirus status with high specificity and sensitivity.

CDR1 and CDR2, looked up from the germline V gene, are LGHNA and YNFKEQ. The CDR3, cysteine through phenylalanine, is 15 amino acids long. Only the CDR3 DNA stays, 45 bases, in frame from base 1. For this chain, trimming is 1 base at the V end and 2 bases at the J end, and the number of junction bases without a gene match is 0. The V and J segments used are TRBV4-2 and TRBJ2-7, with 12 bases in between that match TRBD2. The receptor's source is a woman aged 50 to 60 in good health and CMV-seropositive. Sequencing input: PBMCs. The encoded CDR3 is CASSQGLAGAYEQYF. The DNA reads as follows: TGTGCCAGCAGCCAAGGACTAGCGGGAGCCTACGAGCAGTACTTC.